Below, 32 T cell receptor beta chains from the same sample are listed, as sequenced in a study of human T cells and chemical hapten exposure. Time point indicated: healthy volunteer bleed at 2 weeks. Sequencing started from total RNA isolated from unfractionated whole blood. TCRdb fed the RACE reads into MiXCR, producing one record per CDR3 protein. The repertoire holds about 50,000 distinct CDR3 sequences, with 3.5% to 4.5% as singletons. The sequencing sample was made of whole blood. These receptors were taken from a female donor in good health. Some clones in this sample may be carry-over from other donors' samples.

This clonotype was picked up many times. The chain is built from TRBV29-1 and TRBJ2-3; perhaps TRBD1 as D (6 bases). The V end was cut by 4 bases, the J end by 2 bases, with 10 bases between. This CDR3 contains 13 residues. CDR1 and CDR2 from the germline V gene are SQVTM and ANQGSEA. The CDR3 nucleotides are TGCAGCGTTGCGACAGGTTTCACAGATACGCAGTATTTT. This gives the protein CSVATGFTDTQYF.

The CDR3 is CASSLSQAGVDTEAFF. CDR3 bases: TGTGCCAGCAGTTTATCGCAGGCAGGCGTTGACACTGAAGCTTTCTTT. The V gene is TRBV27, the J gene TRBJ1-1; D unresolved. Germline values: CDR1 MNHEY, CDR2 SMNVEV (reference sequence). V was clipped by 0 bases and J by 3 bases, with 14 bases between them. The CDR3 loop spans 16 amino acids.

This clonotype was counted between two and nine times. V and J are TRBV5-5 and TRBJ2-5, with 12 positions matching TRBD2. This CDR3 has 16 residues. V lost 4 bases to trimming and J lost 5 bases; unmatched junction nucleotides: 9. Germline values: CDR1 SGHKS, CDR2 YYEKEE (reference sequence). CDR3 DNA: TGTGCCAGCAGCGCGACTAGCGGGGGTTTGGGGGAGACCCAGTACTTC. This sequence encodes CASSATSGGLGETQYF.

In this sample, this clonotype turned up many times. The CDR3 sequence: CASSFGGVSGNTIYF. The DNA for the CDR3 is TGTGCCAGCAGTTTCGGGGGGGTCTCTGGAAACACCATATATTTT. The rearrangement uses TRBV12-3 or TRBV12-4 and TRBJ1-3; D possibly corresponds to TRBD1 (5 bases). V gave up 3 bases and J gave up 0 bases, with 9 bases separating them. This CDR3 is 15 amino acids long.

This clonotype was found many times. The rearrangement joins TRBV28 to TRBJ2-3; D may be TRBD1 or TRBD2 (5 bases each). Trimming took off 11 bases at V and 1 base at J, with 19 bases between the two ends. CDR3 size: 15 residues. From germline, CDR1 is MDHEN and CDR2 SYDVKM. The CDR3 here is CAATGPGRRTDTQYF. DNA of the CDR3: TGTGCCGCTACTGGCCCGGGACGGCGCACAGATACGCAGTATTTT.

Here the CDR3 DNA reads TGTGCCAGCAGTTTACACAGTAGCAATCAGCCCCAGCATTTT. Protein sequence: CASSLHSSNQPQHF. The chain joins TRBV12-3 or TRBV12-4 to TRBJ1-5; no clear D. Trimming left V 2 bases short and J 0 bases short, with 5 bases between. CDR3 length: 14 residues.

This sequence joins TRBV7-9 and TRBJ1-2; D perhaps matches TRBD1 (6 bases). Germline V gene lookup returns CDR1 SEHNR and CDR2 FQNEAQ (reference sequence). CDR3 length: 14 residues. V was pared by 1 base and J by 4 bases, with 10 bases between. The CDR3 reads CASSLEDRFYGYTF. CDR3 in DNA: TGTGCCAGCAGCTTAGAAGACAGGTTCTATGGCTACACCTTC.

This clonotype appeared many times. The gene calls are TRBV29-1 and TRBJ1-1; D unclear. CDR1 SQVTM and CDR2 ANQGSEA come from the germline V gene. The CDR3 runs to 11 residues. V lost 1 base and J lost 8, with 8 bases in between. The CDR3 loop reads CSVEGLEEAFF. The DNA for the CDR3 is TGCAGCGTTGAAGGACTAGAAGAAGCTTTCTTT.

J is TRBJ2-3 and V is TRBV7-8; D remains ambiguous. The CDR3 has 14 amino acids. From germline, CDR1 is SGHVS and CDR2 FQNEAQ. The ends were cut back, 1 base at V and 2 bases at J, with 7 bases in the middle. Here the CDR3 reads CASSLEFPTDTQYF. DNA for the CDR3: TGTGCCAGCAGCTTAGAATTCCCCACAGATACGCAGTATTTT.

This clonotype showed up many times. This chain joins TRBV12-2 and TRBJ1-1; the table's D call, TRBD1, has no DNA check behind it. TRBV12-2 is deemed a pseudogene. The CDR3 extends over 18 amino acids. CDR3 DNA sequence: TGTGCAAGCCGAACTCCCCCCCGTGGGGGACCCATGAACACTGAAGCTTTCTTT. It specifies CASRTPPRGGPMNTEAFF.

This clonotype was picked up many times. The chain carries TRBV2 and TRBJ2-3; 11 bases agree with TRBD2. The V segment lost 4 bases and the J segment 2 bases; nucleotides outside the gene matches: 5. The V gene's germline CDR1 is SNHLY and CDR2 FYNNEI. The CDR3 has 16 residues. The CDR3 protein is CASSAGTSGPTDTQYF. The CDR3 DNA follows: TGTGCCAGCAGTGCTGGGACTAGCGGACCCACAGATACGCAGTATTTT.

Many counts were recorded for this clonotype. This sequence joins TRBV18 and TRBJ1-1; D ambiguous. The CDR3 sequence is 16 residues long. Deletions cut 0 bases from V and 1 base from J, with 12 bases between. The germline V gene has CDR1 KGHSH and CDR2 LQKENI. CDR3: CASSPPSAGRNTEAFF. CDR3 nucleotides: TGTGCCAGCTCACCACCCTCGGCCGGGAGGAACACTGAAGCTTTCTTT.

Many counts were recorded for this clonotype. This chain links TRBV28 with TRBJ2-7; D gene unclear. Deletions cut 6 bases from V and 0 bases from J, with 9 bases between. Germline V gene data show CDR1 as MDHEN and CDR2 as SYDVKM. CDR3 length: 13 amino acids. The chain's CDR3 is CASSPVSSYEQYF. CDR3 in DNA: TGTGCCAGCAGCCCCGTCTCCTCCTACGAGCAGTACTTC.

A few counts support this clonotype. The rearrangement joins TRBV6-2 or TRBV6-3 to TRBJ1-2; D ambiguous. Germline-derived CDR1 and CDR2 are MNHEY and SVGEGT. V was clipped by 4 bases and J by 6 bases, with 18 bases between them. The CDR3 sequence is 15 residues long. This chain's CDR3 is CASSSFGQYRDGYTF. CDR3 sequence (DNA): TGTGCCAGCAGTTCCTTTGGTCAGTACCGCGATGGCTACACCTTC.

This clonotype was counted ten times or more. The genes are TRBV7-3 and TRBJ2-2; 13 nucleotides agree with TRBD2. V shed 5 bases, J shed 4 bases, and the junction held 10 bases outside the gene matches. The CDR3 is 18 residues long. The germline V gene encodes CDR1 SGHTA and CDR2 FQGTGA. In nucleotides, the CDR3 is TGTGCCAGCAGCCCCCGACCCACTAGCGGGGGGGCCACCGGGGAGCTGTTTTTT. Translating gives CASSPRPTSGGATGELFF.

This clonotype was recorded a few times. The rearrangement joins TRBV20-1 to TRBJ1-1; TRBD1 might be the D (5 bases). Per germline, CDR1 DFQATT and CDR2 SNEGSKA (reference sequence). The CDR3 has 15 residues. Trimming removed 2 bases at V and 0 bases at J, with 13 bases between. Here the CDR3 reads CSARSWGGVNTEAFF. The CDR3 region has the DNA TGCAGTGCTAGAAGTTGGGGGGGGGTGAACACTGAAGCTTTCTTT.

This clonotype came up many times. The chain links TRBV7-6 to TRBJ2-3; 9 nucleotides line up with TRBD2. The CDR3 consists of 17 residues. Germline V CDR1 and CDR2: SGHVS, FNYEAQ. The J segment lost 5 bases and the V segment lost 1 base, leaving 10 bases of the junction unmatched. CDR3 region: CASSLEIGSGGVDTQYF. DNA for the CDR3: TGTGCCAGCAGCTTAGAGATCGGTAGCGGGGGTGTAGATACGCAGTATTTT. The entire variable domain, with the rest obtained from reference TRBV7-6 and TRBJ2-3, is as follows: GAGVSQSPRYKVTKRGQDVALRCDPISGHVSLYWYRQALGQGPEFLTYFNYEAQQDKSGLPNDRFSAERPEGSISTLTIQRTEQRDSAMYRCASSLEIGSGGVDTQYFGPGTRLTVL.

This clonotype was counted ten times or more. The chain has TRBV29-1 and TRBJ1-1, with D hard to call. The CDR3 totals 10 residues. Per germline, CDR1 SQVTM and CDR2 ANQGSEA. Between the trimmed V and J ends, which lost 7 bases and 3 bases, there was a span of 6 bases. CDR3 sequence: CSGRDTEAFF. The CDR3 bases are TGCAGCGGTCGAGACACTGAAGCTTTCTTT.

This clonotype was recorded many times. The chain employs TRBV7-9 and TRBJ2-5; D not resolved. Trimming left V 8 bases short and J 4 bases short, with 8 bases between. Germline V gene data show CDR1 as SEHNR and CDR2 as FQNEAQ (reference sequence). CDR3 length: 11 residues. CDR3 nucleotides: TGTGCCAGCGCGACCACAGAGACCCAGTACTTC. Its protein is CASATTETQYF.

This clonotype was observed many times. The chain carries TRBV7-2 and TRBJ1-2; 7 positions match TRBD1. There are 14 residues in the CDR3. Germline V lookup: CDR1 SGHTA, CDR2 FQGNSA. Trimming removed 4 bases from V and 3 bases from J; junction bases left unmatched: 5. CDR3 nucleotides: TGTGCCAGCAGCTCGACAGGGATTGACTATGGCTACACCTTC. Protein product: CASSSTGIDYGYTF.

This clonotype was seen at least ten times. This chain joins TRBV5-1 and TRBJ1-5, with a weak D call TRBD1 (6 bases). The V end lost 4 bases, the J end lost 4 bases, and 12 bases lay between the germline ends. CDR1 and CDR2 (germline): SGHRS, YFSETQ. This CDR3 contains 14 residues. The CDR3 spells CASSVDSRNQPQHF. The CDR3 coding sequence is TGCGCCAGCAGCGTGGACAGTAGAAATCAGCCCCAGCATTTT.

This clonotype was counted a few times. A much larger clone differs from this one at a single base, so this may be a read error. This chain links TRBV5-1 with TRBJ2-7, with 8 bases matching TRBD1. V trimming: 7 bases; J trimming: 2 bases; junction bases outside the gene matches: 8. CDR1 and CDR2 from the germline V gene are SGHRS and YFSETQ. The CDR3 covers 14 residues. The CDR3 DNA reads TGCGCCAGCTGCCCGGTCAGGGGGCCCTACGAGCAGTACTTC. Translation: CASCPVRGPYEQYF.

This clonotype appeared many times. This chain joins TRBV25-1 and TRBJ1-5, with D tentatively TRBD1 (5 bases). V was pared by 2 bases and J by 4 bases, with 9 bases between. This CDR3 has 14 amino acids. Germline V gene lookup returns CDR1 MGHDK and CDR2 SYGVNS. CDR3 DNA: TGTGCCAGCAGTGAAGCGAGGGGAAATCAGCCCCAGCATTTT. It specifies CASSEARGNQPQHF.

For the CDR3, the DNA is TGTGCCAGCAGTTTAGGTCATCTAGACGGTGGGAACACTGAAGCTTTCTTT. Amino acid sequence: CASSLGHLDGGNTEAFF. The genes are TRBV12-3 or TRBV12-4 and TRBJ1-1, with unresolved D. This CDR3 contains 17 residues. The V end lost 1 base, the J end lost 1 base, and 16 bases lay between the germline ends.

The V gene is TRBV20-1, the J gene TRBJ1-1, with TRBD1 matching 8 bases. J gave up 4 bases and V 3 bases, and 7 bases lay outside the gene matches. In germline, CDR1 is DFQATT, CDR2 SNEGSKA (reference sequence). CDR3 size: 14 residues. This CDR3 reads CSARTQGGSTEAFF. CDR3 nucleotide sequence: TGCAGTGCTAGGACACAGGGGGGTAGCACTGAAGCTTTCTTT.

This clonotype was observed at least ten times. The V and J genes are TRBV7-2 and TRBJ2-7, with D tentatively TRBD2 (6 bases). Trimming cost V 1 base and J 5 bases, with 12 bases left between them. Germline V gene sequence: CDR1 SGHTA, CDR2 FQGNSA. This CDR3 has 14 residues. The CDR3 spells CASSLVAADNEQYF. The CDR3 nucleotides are TGTGCCAGCAGCTTAGTAGCGGCTGACAACGAGCAGTACTTC.

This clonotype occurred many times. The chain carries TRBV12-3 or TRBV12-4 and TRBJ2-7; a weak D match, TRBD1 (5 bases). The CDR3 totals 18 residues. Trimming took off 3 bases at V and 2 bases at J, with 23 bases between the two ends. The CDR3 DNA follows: TGTGCCAGCAGTTTTAGTGTTGGTCGTTGGACACCCACCTACGAGCAGTACTTC. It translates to CASSFSVGRWTPTYEQYF.

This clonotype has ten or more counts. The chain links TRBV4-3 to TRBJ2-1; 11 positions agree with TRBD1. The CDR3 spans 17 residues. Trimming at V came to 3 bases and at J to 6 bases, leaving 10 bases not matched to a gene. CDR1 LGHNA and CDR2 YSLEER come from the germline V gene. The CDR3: CASSQRRTGGSSNEQFF. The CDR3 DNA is TGCGCCAGCAGCCAGAGAAGGACAGGGGGCAGCTCCAATGAGCAGTTCTTC.

CDR3 in DNA: TGTGCCAGCAGTTTATTTAGTAGAATGGAAAACACCGGGGAGCTGTTTTTT. Protein sequence: CASSLFSRMENTGELFF. V gene TRBV27 combines with J gene TRBJ2-2; D is ambiguous. Trimming removed 1 base from V and 2 bases from J, with 14 bases in between. Looked up from germline, CDR1 is MNHEY and CDR2 is SMNVEV (reference sequence). This CDR3 has 17 amino acids.

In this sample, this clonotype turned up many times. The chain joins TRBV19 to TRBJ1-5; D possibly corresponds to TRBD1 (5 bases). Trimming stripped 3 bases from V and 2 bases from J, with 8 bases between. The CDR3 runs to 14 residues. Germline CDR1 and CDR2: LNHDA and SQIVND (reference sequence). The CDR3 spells CASSMGVGNQPQHF. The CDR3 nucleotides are TGTGCCAGTAGTATGGGGGTGGGCAATCAGCCCCAGCATTTT.

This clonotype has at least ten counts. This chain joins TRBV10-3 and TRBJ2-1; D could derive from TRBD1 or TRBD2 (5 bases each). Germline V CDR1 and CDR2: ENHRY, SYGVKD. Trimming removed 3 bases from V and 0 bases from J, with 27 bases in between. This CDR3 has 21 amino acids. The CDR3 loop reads CAISEIGSAQWDPSSYNEQFF. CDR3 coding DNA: TGTGCCATCAGTGAAATCGGGTCAGCACAGTGGGACCCCAGCTCCTACAATGAGCAGTTCTTC.

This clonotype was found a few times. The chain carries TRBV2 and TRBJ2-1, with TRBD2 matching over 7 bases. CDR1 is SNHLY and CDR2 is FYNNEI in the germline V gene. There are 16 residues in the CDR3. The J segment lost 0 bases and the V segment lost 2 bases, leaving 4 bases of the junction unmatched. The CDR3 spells CASSESSGYSYNEQFF. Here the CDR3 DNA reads TGTGCCAGCAGTGAAAGTAGCGGGTACTCCTACAATGAGCAGTTCTTC. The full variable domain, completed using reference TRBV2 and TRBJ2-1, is EPEVTQTPSHQVTQMGQEVILRCVPISNHLYFYWYRQILGQKVEFLVSFYNNEISEKSEIFDDQFSVERPDGSNFTLKIRSTKLEDSAMYFCASSESSGYSYNEQFFGPGTRLTVL.